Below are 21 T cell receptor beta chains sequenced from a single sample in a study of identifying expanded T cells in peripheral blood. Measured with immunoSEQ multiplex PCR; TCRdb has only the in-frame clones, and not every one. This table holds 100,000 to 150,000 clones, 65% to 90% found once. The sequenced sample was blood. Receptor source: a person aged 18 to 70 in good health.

Here the CDR3 DNA reads TGTGCCAGCAGTGGGGGAGCTACCCCGAACACCGGGGAGCTGTTTTTT. Its protein is CASSGGATPNTGELFF. The chain joins TRBV2 to TRBJ2-2, with TRBD2 as a possible D gene (5 bases). Germline CDR1 is SNHLY and CDR2 is FYNNEI. The V and J ends lost 4 bases and 0 bases respectively, with 12 bases between them. The CDR3 consists of 16 residues.

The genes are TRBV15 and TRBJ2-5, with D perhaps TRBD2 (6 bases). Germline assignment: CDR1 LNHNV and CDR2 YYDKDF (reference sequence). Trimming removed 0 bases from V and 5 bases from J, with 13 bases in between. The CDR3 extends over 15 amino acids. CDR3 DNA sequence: TGTGCCACCAGCAGAGACCCGACTAGTGGGGAGACCCAGTACTTC. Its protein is CATSRDPTSGETQYF.

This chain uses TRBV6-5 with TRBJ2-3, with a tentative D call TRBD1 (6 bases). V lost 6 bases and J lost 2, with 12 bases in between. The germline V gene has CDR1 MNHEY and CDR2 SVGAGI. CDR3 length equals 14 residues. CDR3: CASRWTEYTDTQYF. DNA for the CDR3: TGTGCCAGCAGGTGGACAGAGTACACAGATACGCAGTATTTT.

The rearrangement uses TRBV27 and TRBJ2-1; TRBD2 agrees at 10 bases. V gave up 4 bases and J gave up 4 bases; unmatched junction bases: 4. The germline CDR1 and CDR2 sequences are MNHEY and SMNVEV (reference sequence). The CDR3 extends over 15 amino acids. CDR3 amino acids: CASSSGLAVYNEQFF. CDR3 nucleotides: TGTGCCAGCAGTTCTGGACTAGCGGTTTACAATGAGCAGTTCTTC.

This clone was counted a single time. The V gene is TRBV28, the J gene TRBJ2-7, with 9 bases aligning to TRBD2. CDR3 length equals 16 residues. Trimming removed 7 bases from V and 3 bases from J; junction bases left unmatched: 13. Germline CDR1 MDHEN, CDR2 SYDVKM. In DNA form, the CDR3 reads TGTGCCAGCAAGTCACGAGGGACTAGCCTAATCTACGAGCAGTACTTC. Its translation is CASKSRGTSLIYEQYF.

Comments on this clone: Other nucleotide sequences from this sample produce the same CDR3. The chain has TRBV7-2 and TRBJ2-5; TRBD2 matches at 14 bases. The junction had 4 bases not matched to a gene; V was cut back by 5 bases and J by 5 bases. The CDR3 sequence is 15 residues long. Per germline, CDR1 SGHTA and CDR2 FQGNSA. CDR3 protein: CASSPRTSGGETQYF. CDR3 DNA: TGTGCCAGCAGCCCAAGGACTAGCGGGGGGGAGACCCAGTACTTC.

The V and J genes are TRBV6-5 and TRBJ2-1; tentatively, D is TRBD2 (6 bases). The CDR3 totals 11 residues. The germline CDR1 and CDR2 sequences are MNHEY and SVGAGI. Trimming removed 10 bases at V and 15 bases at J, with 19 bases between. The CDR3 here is CATGSRDVPFF. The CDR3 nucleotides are TGTGCCACCGGGTCGCGGGACGTACCGTTCTTC.

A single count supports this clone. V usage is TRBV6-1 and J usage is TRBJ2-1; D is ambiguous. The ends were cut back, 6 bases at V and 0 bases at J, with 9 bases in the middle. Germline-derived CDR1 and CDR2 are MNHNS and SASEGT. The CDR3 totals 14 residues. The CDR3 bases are TGTGCCAGCAGAGGACGGTTCTCCTACAATGAGCAGTTCTTC. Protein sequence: CASRGRFSYNEQFF.

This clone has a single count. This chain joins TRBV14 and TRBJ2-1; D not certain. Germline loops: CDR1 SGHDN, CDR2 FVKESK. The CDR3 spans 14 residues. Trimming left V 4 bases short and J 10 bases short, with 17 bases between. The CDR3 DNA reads TGTGCCAGCAGCCTTTCCAGCGACTTCCGGGAGCAGTTCTTC. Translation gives CASSLSSDFREQFF.

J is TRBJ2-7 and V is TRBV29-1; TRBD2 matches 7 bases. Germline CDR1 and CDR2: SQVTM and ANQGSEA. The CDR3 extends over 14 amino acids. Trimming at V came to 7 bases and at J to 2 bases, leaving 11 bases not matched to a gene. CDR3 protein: CSAAGGGPTYEQYF. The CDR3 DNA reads TGCAGCGCTGCTGGCGGGGGACCCACCTACGAGCAGTACTTC.

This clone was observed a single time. For the CDR3, the DNA is TGTGCCAGCAGCTTGGTTGGTCAGCTTTATGGCTACACCTTC. It yields the protein CASSLVGQLYGYTF. The V and J genes are TRBV5-6 and TRBJ1-2; the D is unclear. This CDR3 contains 14 residues. CDR1 and CDR2 (germline): SGHDT, YYEEEE. Deletions cut 0 bases from V and 5 bases from J, with 11 bases between.

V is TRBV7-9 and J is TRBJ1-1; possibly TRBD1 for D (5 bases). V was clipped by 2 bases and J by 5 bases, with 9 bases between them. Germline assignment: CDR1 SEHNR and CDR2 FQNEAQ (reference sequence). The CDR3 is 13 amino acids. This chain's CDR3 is CASSLPGTTEAFF. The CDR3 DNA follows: TGTGCCAGCAGCTTACCGGGGACGACTGAAGCTTTCTTT.

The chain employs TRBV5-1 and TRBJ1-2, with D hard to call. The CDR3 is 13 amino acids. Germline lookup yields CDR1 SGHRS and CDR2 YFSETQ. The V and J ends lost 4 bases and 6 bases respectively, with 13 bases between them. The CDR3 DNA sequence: TGCGCCAGCAGCATGGGATCAAGGGATGGCTACACCTTC. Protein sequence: CASSMGSRDGYTF.

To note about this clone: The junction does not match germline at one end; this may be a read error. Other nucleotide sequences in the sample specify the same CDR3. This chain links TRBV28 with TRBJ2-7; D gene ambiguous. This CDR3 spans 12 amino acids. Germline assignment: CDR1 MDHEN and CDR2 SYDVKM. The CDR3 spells CASSLSLSEQYF. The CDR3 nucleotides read TGTGCTAGCAGTTTATCTTTAAGCGAGCAGTACTTC.

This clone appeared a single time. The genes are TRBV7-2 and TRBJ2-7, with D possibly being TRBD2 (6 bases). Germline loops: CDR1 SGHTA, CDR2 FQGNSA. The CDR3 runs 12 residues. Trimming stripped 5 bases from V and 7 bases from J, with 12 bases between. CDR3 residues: CASSRPRGEQYF. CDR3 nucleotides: TGTGCCAGCAGCAGACCCCGGGGGGAGCAGTACTTC. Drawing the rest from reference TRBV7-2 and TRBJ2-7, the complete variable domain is GAGVSQSPSNKVTEKGKDVELRCDPISGHTALYWYRQSLGQGLEFLIYFQGNSAPDKSGLPSDRFSAERTGGSVSTLTIQRTQQEDSAVYLCASSRPRGEQYFGPGTRLTVT.

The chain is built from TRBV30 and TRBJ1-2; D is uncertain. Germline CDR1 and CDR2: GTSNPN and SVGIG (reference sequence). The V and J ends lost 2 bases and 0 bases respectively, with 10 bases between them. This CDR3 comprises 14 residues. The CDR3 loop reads CAWSRAYSNYGYTF. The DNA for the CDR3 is TGTGCCTGGAGTAGGGCCTATTCTAACTATGGCTACACCTTC.

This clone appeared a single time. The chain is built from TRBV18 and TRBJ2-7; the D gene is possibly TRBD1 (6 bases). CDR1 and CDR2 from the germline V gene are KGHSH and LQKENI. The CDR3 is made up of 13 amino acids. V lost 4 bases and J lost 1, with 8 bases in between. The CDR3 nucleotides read TGTGCCAGCTCACGAACAGGGTCCTACGAGCAGTACTTC. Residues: CASSRTGSYEQYF. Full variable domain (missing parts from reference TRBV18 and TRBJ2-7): NAGVMQNPRHLVRRRGQEARLRCSPMKGHSHVYWYRQLPEEGLKFMVYLQKENIIDESGMPKERFSAEFPKEGPSILRIQQVVRGDSAAYFCASSRTGSYEQYFGPGTRLTVT.

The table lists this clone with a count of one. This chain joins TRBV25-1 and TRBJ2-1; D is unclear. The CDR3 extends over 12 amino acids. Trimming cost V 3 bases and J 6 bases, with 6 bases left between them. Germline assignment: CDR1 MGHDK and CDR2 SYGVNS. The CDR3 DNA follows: TGTGCCAGCAGTGATTACGCCAATGAGCAGTTCTTC. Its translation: CASSDYANEQFF.

The CDR3, as DNA: TGTGCCAGCAGTGAGACGGGGCAGTCCTACGAGCAGTACTTC. Amino acids: CASSETGQSYEQYF. The chain employs TRBV2 and TRBJ2-7; perhaps D is TRBD1 or TRBD2 (5 bases each). Germline values: CDR1 SNHLY, CDR2 FYNNEI. Trimming shortened V by 3 bases and J by 1 base, and 10 bases separated the two germline ends. The CDR3 has 14 residues. Using reference TRBV2 and TRBJ2-7 for the parts outside the CDR3, the full variable domain is EPEVTQTPSHQVTQMGQEVILRCVPISNHLYFYWYRQILGQKVEFLVSFYNNEISEKSEIFDDQFSVERPDGSNFTLKIRSTKLEDSAMYFCASSETGQSYEQYFGPGTRLTVT.

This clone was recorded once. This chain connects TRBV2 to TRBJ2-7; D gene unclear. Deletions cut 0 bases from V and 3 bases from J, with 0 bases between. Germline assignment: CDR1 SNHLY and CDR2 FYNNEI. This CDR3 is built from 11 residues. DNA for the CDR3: TGTGCCAGCAGTGAAGCCTACGAGCAGTACTTC. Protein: CASSEAYEQYF.

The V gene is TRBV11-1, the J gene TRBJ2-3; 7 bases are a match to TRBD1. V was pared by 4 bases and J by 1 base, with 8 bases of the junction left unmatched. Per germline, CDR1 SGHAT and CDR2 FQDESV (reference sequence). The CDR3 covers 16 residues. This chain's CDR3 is CASSSGPGQRTDTQYF. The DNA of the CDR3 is TGTGCCAGCAGCTCCGGACCGGGACAGCGCACAGATACGCAGTATTTT.